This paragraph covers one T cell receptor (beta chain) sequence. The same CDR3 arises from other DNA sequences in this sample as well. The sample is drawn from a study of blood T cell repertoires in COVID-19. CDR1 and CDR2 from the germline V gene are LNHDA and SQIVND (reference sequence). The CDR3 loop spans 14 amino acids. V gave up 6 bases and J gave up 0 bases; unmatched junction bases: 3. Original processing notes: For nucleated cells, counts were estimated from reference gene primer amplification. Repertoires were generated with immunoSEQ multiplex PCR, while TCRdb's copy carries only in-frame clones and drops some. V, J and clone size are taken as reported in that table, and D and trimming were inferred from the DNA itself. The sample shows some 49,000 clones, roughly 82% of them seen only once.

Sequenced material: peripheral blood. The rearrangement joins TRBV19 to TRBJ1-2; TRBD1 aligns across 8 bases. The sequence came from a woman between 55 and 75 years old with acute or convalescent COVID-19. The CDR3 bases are TGTGCCAGTAGCAGGACAGGGTCTAACTATGGCTACACCTTC. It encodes CASSRTGSNYGYTF.